The 17 T cell receptor beta chains in this list originate from one sample, sequenced in a study of cytomegalovirus exposure and HLA in healthy donors. The protocol was immunoSEQ multiplex PCR, while the TCRdb copy is restricted to in-frame clones and leaves out a portion. This table has 250,000 to 400,000 clones, roughly 90% appearing once. The sequenced material came from PBMCs. The receptors originated from a man aged 25 to 45 in good health and CMV-seronegative.

The chain is built from TRBV13 and TRBJ2-7; no firm D call. CDR1 and CDR2 (germline): PRHDT, FYEKMQ (reference sequence). This CDR3 has 13 amino acids. V was pared by 0 bases and J by 1 base, with 4 bases between. CDR3 sequence: CASSLGQSYEQYF. The CDR3 region has the DNA TGTGCCAGCAGCTTAGGACAGTCCTACGAGCAGTACTTC.

The chain carries TRBV19 and TRBJ1-4, with no clear D. The CDR3 totals 15 residues. The germline V gene has CDR1 LNHDA and CDR2 SQIVND (reference sequence). V lost 2 bases to trimming and J lost 2 bases, with 9 bases between them. CDR3 nucleotides: TGTGCCAGTAGTATAAGCCAGAGGACTAATGAAAAACTGTTTTTT. It codes for CASSISQRTNEKLFF.

The chain links TRBV6-5 to TRBJ1-6, with TRBD1 identical over 8 bases. V lost 2 bases to trimming and J lost 7 bases; unmatched junction nucleotides: 4. Germline V gene lookup returns CDR1 MNHEY and CDR2 SVGAGI. The CDR3 runs to 15 residues. The CDR3 here is CASSYAGQANSPLHF. Written as DNA, the CDR3 is TGTGCCAGCAGTTACGCGGGACAGGCGAATTCACCCCTCCACTTT.

The V call is TRBV27, the J call TRBJ2-1; no definite D call. Germline loops: CDR1 MNHEY, CDR2 SMNVEV (reference sequence). Trimming removed 5 bases at V and 6 bases at J, with 17 bases between. The CDR3 spans 15 residues. The CDR3 sequence is CASSLFPAEANEQFF. CDR3 nucleotides: TGTGCCAGCAGTCTTTTTCCCGCTGAGGCCAATGAGCAGTTCTTC.

This chain links TRBV18 with TRBJ2-2, with 13 bases aligning to TRBD2. Germline-derived CDR1 and CDR2 are KGHSH and LQKENI. The CDR3 is made up of 18 amino acids. V dropped 2 bases and J dropped 0; count of bases not matched to a gene: 3. The CDR3, as DNA: TGTGCCAGCTCACCAGTGGGGACTAGCGGGGCGAACACCGGGGAGCTGTTTTTT. As protein: CASSPVGTSGANTGELFF.

This chain joins TRBV7-2 and TRBJ2-1; 13 nucleotides match TRBD2. Trimming removed 5 bases from V and 10 bases from J; junction bases left unmatched: 11. Germline loops: CDR1 SGHTA, CDR2 FQGNSA. CDR3 length equals 16 residues. The CDR3 here is CASSTRLAGGSFEQFF. The CDR3, as DNA: TGTGCCAGCAGCACCAGACTAGCGGGGGGATCGTTCGAGCAGTTCTTC.

J is TRBJ1-2 and V is TRBV4-3, with TRBD1 matching over 12 bases. V lost 5 bases, J lost 4 bases, and 8 bases stayed unmatched. Germline V gene data show CDR1 as LGHNA and CDR2 as YSLEER. The CDR3 runs 16 residues. The CDR3: CASSKPGQGAFYGYTF. The DNA of the CDR3 is TGCGCCAGCAGCAAACCGGGACAGGGGGCGTTCTATGGCTACACCTTC.

The chain employs TRBV6-5 and TRBJ2-7; 7 bases fit TRBD1. Germline V lookup: CDR1 MNHEY, CDR2 SVGAGI. The CDR3 is 13 residues long. Losses at the gene ends were 6 bases for V and 0 bases for J; bases not matched to a gene: 2. The CDR3 region is CASRRQGSYEQYF. The CDR3 DNA is TGTGCCAGCAGACGACAGGGCTCCTACGAGCAGTACTTC.

This clone has a single count. This chain connects TRBV7-6 to TRBJ2-5; 13 bases are a match to TRBD2. J lost 4 bases, V lost 4 bases, and 6 bases had no gene match. CDR1 and CDR2 from the germline V gene are SGHVS and FNYEAQ. The CDR3 consists of 16 residues. CDR3 coding DNA: TGTGCCAGCAGCTCAGGGACTAGCGGGGCCCCAGAGACCCAGTACTTC. Amino acids: CASSSGTSGAPETQYF.

V is TRBV6-5 and J is TRBJ2-1, with D possibly matching TRBD2 (6 bases). Trimming stripped 5 bases from V and 13 bases from J, with 24 bases between. Germline CDR1 MNHEY, CDR2 SVGAGI. The CDR3 has 15 residues. CDR3 DNA: TGTGCCAGCAGTACGGGACTTACCCCTTTCGGCCGTCAGTTCTTC. Encoded protein: CASSTGLTPFGRQFF.

J is TRBJ1-2 and V is TRBV6-6; no reliable D call. The V and J ends lost 10 bases and 8 bases respectively, with 23 bases between them. The CDR3 has 14 residues. Per germline, CDR1 MNHNY and CDR2 SVGAGI (reference sequence). The CDR3 protein is CATRTAVSSGGYTF. Here the CDR3 DNA reads TGTGCCACCAGGACGGCAGTCTCCAGCGGGGGCTACACCTTC.

This rearrangement joins TRBV19 to TRBJ2-7; D uncertain. Trimming stripped 3 bases from V and 2 bases from J, with 8 bases between. Germline V CDR1 and CDR2: LNHDA, SQIVND (reference sequence). The CDR3 runs to 13 residues. The CDR3 loop is CASSIDKTYEQYF. The CDR3 DNA follows: TGTGCCAGTAGTATCGACAAGACCTACGAGCAGTACTTC.

The chain employs TRBV2 and TRBJ2-1; 9 bases line up with TRBD2. In germline, CDR1 is SNHLY, CDR2 FYNNEI. After removal of 11 bases from V and 3 bases from J, the junction contained 5 bases not matched to a gene. The CDR3 contains 13 residues. The CDR3 DNA reads TGTGCCGCGGGGGGGACAGACTACAATGAGCAGTTCTTC. Its translation is CAAGGTDYNEQFF.

This sequence joins TRBV6-1 and TRBJ2-7, with 9 bases lining up with TRBD2. J lost 7 bases, V lost 6 bases, and 10 bases had no gene match. The CDR3 totals 14 residues. CDR1 and CDR2 (germline): MNHNS, SASEGT. The CDR3 reads CASRKLAGLDEQYF. The DNA of the CDR3 is TGTGCCAGCAGAAAACTAGCGGGCTTAGATGAGCAGTACTTC.

The sample holds one count of this clone. The rearrangement links TRBV2 to TRBJ1-6, with a tentative D call TRBD1 (6 bases). CDR3 size: 16 residues. The germline V gene encodes CDR1 SNHLY and CDR2 FYNNEI. V lost 6 bases and J lost 3, with 15 bases in between. The CDR3 protein is CASSHGQSFYNSPLHF. For the CDR3, the DNA is TGTGCCAGCAGCCACGGACAGAGTTTCTATAATTCACCCCTCCACTTT.

This clone was picked up a small number of times. The rearrangement joins TRBV5-4 to TRBJ2-7; a possible D gene is TRBD1 (5 bases). The CDR3 runs to 15 residues. Per germline, CDR1 SGHNT and CDR2 YYREEE (reference sequence). Trimming removed 2 bases at V and 1 base at J, with 13 bases between. The CDR3 sequence: CASSLRTSQSYEQYF. DNA for the CDR3: TGTGCCAGCAGCTTACGGACATCACAATCCTACGAGCAGTACTTC.

The rearrangement uses TRBV4-3 and TRBJ1-1, with D maybe TRBD1 (6 bases). The V gene's germline CDR1 is LGHNA and CDR2 YSLEER. The CDR3 is 15 residues long. V was shortened by 4 bases and J by 4 bases, with 16 bases between the two germline ends. The CDR3: CASSPGGGRSTEAFF. CDR3 nucleotides: TGCGCCAGCAGCCCTGGGGGCGGCAGGAGCACTGAAGCTTTCTTT.